The clone carrying this T cell receptor beta chain was counted at least ten times. This specimen belongs to a study of T cell repertoires in cytomegalovirus infection. This CDR3 has 14 residues. The germline V gene has CDR1 SGHTA and CDR2 FQGNSA. V was shortened by 5 bases and J by 2 bases, with 12 bases between the two germline ends. TCRdb recomputed calls from the reads with MiXCR, one row per CDR3 protein. This sample has tens of thousands of distinct CDR3 sequences, with just under 4% found just once. This chain connects TRBV7-2 to TRBJ1-1, with D possibly TRBD1 on 6 matching bases. The sequenced material came from PBMCs. The source of this sequence is a human donor in good health (CMV status not recorded). Some clones in this sample may be carry-over from other donors' samples. The CDR3 region has the DNA TGTGCCAGCAGCGGGCAGACAGGAAACACTGAAGCTTTCTTT. Translation: CASSGQTGNTEAFF.